The 3 T cell receptor beta chains below come from one sample, sequenced in a study of human T cells and chemical hapten exposure. Regarding time point: patch test 2, 6 weeks after DPC sensitization. Treatment denoted: therapeutic diphenylcyclopropenone sensitization with weekly scalp DPC. TCRdb ran MiXCR on the RACE reads and lists one entry per CDR3 protein. The sample has 80,000 to 95,000 distinct CDR3 sequences; approximately 11% are singletons. The starting material was whole blood, obtained in connection with sensitization to the hapten diphenylcyclopropenone (DPC). These receptors were obtained from a man in his forties with alopecia areata. Some clones in this sample may be carry-over from other donors' samples.

The V and J genes are TRBV6-2 or TRBV6-3 and TRBJ2-7, with 9 nucleotides matching TRBD2. V shed 7 bases and J 12 bases; nucleotides not matched to a gene: 10. From germline, CDR1 is MNHEY and CDR2 SVGEGT. The length of the CDR3 is 12 residues. The CDR3 reads CASTGDRTSAYV. CDR3 coding DNA: TGTGCCAGCACCGGGGACCGGACTAGCGCGTACGTC.

The chain is built from TRBV6-2 or TRBV6-3 and TRBJ2-1; the D gene is possibly TRBD1 (6 bases). Trimming stripped 4 bases from V and 0 bases from J, with 25 bases between. Germline CDR1 and CDR2: MNHEY and SVGEGT. This CDR3 region has 20 residues. The CDR3 loop is CASSFSTTGVTSSSYNEQFF. The DNA of the CDR3 is TGTGCCAGCAGTTTTTCCACGACAGGCGTTACCTCGAGCTCCTACAATGAGCAGTTCTTC.

CDR3 DNA: TGTGCCAGCACTGACCAAGCCGGGGTTCAGGCCTACAATGAGCAGTTCTTC. Its translation is CASTDQAGVQAYNEQFF. The chain employs TRBV28 and TRBJ2-1; weak D call: TRBD2 (5 bases). The V gene lost 7 bases and the J gene lost 2 bases, with 21 bases spanning the gap. The CDR3 spans 17 residues. Germline V lookup: CDR1 MDHEN, CDR2 SYDVKM.